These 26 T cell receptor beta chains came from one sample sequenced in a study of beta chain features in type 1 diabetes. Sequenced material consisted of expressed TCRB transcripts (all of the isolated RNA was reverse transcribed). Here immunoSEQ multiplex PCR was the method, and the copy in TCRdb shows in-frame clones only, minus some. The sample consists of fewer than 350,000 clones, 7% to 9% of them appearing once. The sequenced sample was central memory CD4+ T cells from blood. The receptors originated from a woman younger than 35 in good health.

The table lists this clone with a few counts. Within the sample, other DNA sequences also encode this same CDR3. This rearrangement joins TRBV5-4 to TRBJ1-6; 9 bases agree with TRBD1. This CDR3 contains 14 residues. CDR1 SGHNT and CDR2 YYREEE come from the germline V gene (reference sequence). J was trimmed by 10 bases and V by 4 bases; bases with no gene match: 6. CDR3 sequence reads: CASSRRDRDSPLHF. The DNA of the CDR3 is TGTGCCAGCAGCCGAAGGGACAGGGACTCACCCCTCCACTTT.

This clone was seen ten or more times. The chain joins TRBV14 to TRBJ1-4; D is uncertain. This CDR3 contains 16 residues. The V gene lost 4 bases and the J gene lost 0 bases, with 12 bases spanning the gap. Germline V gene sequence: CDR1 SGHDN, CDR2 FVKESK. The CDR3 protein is CASSPVRGSTNEKLFF. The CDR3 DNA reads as TGTGCCAGCAGCCCTGTCCGCGGATCAACTAATGAAAAACTGTTTTTT.

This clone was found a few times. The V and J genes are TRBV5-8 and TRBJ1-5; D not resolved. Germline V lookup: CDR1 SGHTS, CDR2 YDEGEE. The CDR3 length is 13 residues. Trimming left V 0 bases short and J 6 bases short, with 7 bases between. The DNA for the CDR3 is TGTGCCAGCAGCTTGGGGGGAACTCAGCCCCAGCATTTT. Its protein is CASSLGGTQPQHF.

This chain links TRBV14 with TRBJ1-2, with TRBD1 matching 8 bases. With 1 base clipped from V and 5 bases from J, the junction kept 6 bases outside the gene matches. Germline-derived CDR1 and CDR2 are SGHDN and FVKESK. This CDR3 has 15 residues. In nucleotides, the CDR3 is TGTGCCAGCAGCCAAGGTTGGGACAGGACTTATGGCTACACCTTC. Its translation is CASSQGWDRTYGYTF.

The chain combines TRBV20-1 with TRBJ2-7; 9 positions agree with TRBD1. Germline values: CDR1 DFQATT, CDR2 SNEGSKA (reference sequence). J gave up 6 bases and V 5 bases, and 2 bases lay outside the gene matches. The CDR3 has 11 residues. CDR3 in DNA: TGCAGTGCTCCGGACAGGGGCGAGCAGTACTTC. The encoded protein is CSAPDRGEQYF.

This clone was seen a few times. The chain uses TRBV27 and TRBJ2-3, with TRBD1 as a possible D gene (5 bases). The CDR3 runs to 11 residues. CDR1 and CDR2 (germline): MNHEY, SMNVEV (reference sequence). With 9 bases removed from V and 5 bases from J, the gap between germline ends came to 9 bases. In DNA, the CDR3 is TGTGCCAGTGGAAGGGGAGATACGCAGTATTTT. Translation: CASGRGDTQYF.

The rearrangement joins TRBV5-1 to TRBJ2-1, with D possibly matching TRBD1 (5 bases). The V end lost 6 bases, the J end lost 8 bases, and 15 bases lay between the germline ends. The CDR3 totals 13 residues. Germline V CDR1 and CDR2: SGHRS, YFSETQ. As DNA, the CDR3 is TGCGCCAGCACGGACAAGTTAAAGGATGAGCAGTTCTTC. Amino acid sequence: CASTDKLKDEQFF.

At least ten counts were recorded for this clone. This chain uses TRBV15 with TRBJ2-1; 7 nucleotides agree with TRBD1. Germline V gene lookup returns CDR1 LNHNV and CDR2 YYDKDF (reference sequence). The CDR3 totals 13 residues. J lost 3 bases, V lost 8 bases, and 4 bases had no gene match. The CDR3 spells CATGDSYYNEQFF. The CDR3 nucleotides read TGTGCCACCGGGGACAGTTACTACAATGAGCAGTTCTTC.

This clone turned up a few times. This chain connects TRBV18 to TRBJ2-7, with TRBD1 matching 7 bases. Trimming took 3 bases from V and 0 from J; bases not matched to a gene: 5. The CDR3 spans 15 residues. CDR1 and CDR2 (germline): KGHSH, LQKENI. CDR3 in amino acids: CASSPDRVGSYEQYF. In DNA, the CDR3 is TGTGCCAGCTCACCCGACAGGGTGGGCTCCTACGAGCAGTACTTC.

As DNA, the CDR3 is TGTGCCAGCAGCTTAATAGGGGAAGGCTACACCTTC. It yields the protein CASSLIGEGYTF. The chain combines TRBV11-3 with TRBJ1-2; possible D gene TRBD1, 5 bases. The V and J ends lost 2 bases and 8 bases respectively, with 9 bases between them. The CDR3 is 12 amino acids. The germline gives CDR1 SGHNT, CDR2 YENEEA.

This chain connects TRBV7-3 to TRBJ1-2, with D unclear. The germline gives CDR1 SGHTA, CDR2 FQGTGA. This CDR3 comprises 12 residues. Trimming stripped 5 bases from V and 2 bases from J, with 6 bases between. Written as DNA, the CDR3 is TGTGCCAGCAGCCGCATCAACTATGGCTACACCTTC. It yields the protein CASSRINYGYTF.

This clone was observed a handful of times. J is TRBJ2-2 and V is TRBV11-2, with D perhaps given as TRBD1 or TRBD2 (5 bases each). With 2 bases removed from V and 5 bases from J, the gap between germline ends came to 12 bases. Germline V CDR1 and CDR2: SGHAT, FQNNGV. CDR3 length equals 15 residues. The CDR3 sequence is CASSLYGAETGELFF. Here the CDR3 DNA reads TGTGCCAGCAGCTTATACGGGGCGGAAACCGGGGAGCTGTTTTTT.

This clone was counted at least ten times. The CDR3 loop reads CASSVQYSGNTIYF. CDR3 DNA sequence: TGTGCCAGCAGCGTCCAGTACTCTGGAAACACCATATATTTT. The chain has TRBV9 and TRBJ1-3; D remains unclear. V dropped 2 bases and J dropped 0 bases, with 6 bases sitting between them. CDR1 and CDR2 (germline): SGDLS, YYNGEE. The CDR3 is 14 amino acids.

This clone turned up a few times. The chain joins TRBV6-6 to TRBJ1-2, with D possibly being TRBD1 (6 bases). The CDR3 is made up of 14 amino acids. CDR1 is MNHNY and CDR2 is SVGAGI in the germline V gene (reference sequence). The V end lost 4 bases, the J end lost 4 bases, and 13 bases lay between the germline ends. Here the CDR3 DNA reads TGTGCCAGCAGTTTTTCCGGACAGAGCTATGGCTACACCTTC. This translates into CASSFSGQSYGYTF.

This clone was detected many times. The CDR3 is CASSQSYGYNQPQHF. For the CDR3, the DNA is TGCGCCAGCAGTCAATCGTACGGGTACAATCAGCCCCAGCATTTT. J is TRBJ1-5 and V is TRBV23-1; D gene unclear. TRBV23-1 is an ORF, and what it does is uncertain. V lost 0 bases, J lost 3 bases, and 9 bases lay in between. CDR3 length: 15 residues.

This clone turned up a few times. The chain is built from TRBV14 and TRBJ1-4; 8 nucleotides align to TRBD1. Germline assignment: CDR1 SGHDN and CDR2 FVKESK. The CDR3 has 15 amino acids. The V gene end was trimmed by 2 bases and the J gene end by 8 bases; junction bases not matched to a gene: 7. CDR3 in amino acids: CASSQLRGREEKLFF. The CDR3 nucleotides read TGTGCCAGCAGCCAACTCAGGGGGCGGGAGGAAAAACTGTTTTTT.

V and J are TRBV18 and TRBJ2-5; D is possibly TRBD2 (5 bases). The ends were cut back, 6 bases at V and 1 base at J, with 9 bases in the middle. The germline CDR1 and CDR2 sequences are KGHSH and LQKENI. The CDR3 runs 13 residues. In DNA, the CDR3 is TGTGCCAGCTCCCTCGGGGTCCAAGAGACCCAGTACTTC. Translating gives CASSLGVQETQYF.

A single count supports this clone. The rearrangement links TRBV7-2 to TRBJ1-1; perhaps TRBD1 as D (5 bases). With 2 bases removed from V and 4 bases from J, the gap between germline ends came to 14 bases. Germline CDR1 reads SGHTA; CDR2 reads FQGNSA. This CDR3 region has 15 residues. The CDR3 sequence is CASSLTRLGGTEAFF. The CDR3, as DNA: TGTGCCAGCAGCTTAACAAGGCTGGGGGGCACTGAAGCTTTCTTT.

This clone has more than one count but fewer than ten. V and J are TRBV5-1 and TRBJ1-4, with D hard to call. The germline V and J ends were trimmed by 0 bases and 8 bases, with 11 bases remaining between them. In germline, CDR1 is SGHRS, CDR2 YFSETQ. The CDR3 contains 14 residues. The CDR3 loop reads CASSLAASEEKLFF. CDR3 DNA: TGCGCCAGCAGCTTGGCAGCGAGCGAGGAAAAACTGTTTTTT.

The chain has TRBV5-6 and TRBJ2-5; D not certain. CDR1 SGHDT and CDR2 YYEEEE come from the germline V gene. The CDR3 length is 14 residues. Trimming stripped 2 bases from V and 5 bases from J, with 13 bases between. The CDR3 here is CASSLRWGAETQYF. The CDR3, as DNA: TGTGCCAGCAGCTTAAGATGGGGTGCCGAGACCCAGTACTTC.

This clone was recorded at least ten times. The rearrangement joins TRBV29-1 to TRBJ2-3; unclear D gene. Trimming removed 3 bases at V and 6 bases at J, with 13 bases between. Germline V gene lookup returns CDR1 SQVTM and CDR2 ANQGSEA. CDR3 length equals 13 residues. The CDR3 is CSVDPSGPDTQYF. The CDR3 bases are TGCAGCGTTGACCCAAGTGGCCCGGATACGCAGTATTTT.

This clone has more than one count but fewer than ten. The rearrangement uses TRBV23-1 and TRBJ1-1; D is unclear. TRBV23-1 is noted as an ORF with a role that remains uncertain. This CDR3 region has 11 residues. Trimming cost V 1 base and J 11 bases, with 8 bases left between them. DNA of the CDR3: TGCGCCAGCAGTCAATTTGGAGGGGCTTTCTTT. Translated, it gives CASSQFGGAFF.

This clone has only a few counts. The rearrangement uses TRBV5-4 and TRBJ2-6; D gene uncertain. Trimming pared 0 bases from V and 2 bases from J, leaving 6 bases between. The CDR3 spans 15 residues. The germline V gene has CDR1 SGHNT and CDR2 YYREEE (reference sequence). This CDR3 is CASSLASAGANVLTF. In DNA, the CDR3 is TGTGCCAGCAGCTTGGCCTCGGCTGGGGCCAACGTCCTGACTTTC.

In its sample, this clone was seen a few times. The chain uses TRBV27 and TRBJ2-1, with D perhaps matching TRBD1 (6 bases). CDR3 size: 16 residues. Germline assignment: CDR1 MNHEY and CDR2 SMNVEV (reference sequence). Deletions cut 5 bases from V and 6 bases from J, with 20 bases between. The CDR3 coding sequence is TGTGCCAGCAGTGGCTCGGACAGCCTTCCGGGCAATGAGCAGTTCTTC. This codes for CASSGSDSLPGNEQFF.

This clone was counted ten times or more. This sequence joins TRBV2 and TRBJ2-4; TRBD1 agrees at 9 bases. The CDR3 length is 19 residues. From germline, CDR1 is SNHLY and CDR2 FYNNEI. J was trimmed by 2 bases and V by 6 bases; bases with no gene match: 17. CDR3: CASRMDRGRPSLSKNIQYF. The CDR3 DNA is TGTGCCAGCAGGATGGACAGGGGTAGGCCCAGTCTGTCCAAAAACATTCAGTACTTC.

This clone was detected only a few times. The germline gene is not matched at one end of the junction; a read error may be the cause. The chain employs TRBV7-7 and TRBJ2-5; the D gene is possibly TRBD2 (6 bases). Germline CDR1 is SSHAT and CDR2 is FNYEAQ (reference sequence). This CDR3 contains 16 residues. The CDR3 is CASSPVLGGGGETQYF. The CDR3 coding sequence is TGTGCTAGCAGCCCCGTGTTGGGAGGAGGAGGAGAGACCCAGTACTTC.